The clone carrying this T cell receptor beta chain was seen at least ten times. The antigen is undetermined. CDR3 length: 13 residues. The germline CDR1 and CDR2 sequences are DFQATT and SNEGSKA (reference sequence). Trimming left V 5 bases short and J 2 bases short, with 11 bases between. The data were taken from a study of breast tumors, draining lymph nodes, adjacent tissues. Study conclusions and caveats: Tumor TCR diversity was below lymph nodes but above nontumor tissue. Luminal-like breast cancer showed significantly greater tumor-nontumor repertoire similarity than basal-like breast cancer did. That most tumor T cells come from lymph nodes remained unproven. Findings are consistent with lymph node origin and intratumoral expansion of most tumor T cells.

TCRdb called the multiplex PCR reads again in MiXCR, with one record for every CDR3 protein. This table has some 53,000 distinct CDR3 sequences, approximately 45% appearing once. The source is a female donor with breast cancer. Some clones in this sample may be carry-over from other donors' samples. Sequencing was performed on breast tumor tissue. J is TRBJ2-3 and V is TRBV20-1; no reliable D call. CDR3 nucleotides: TGCAGTGCTGAAGACTCCTACACAGATACGCAGTATTTT. This translates into CSAEDSYTDTQYF.